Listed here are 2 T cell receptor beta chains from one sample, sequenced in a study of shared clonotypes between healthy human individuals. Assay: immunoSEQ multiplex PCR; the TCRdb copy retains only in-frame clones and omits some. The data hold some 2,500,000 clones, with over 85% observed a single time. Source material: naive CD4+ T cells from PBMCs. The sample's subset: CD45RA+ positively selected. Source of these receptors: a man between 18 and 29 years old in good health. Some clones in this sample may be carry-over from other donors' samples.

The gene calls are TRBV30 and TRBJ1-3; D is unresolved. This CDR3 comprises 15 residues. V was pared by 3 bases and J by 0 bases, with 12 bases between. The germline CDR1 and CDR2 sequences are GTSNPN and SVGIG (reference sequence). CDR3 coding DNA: TGTGCCTGGAGCCCTGTGGATTTCTCTGGAAACACCATATATTTT. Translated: CAWSPVDFSGNTIYF.

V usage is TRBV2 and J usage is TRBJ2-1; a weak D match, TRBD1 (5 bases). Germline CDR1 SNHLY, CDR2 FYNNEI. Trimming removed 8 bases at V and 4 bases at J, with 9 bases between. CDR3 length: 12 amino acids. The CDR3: CASETEYNEQFF. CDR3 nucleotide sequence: TGTGCCAGCGAGACAGAGTACAATGAGCAGTTCTTC. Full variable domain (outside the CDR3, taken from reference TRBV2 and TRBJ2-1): EPEVTQTPSHQVTQMGQEVILRCVPISNHLYFYWYRQILGQKVEFLVSFYNNEISEKSEIFDDQFSVERPDGSNFTLKIRSTKLEDSAMYFCASETEYNEQFFGPGTRLTVL.